The sequence of this T cell receptor beta chain was determined in a study of cytomegalovirus exposure and HLA in healthy donors. The ends lost 0 bases at V and 1 base at J; junction bases unmatched: 6. The CDR3 runs 16 residues. Germline V gene lookup returns CDR1 SGHRS and CDR2 YFSETQ. 13 Jbeta primers and 60 Vbeta primers were used for the PCR. The table came from immunoSEQ multiplex PCR; TCRdb's copy has only in-frame clones and leaves some out. The table has under 200,000 clones, approximately 80% seen once. Study observations and caveats: Despite most TCR sequences being rare, some public TCRs occurred in many donors. Later on, an analysis found that several of the most significant clusters appeared to be linked to common viral pathogens, which included parvovirus B19. Later analysis placed DRB1 highest and HLA-C lowest in TCR association rates, which differed by HLA locus.

Points on this clone: What it binds is unknown.

Sequenced input: PBMCs. The origin of this receptor is a young woman in good health and CMV-seronegative. This rearrangement joins TRBV5-1 to TRBJ2-7; 8 positions match TRBD2. This CDR3 is CASSLEYAGGSYEQYF. The CDR3, as DNA: TGCGCCAGCAGCTTGGAGTACGCGGGAGGTTCCTACGAGCAGTACTTC. Supplemented by reference TRBV5-1 and TRBJ2-7, the full variable domain reads KAGVTQTPRYLIKTRGQQVTLSCSPISGHRSVSWYQQTPGQGLQFLFEYFSETQRNKGNFPGRFSGRQFSNSRSEMNVSTLELGDSALYLCASSLEYAGGSYEQYFGPGTRLTVT.